This T cell receptor beta chain was documented in a study of blood T cell repertoires in COVID-19. About the study: T cells, B-cell-depleted T cells, or PBMCs supplied cDNA or gDNA.

The data were produced by immunoSEQ multiplex PCR, yet TCRdb's version contains in-frame clones alone and is incomplete. Of approximately 230,000 clones in the sample, more than 70% were seen once. CDR3 length: 15 residues. Germline loops: CDR1 ENHRY, CDR2 SYGVKD. V lost 3 bases to trimming and J lost 7 bases; unmatched junction nucleotides: 10. The sample consisted of peripheral blood. This sequence originates from a woman aged 25 to 39 with COVID-19, enrolled during active disease. The rearrangement links TRBV10-3 to TRBJ2-3, with 7 bases identical to TRBD2. The CDR3 reads CAISDDREDRNTQYF. The CDR3 bases are TGTGCCATCAGTGATGATCGGGAGGATAGGAATACGCAGTATTTT.